The text below deals with one T cell receptor beta chain. With a duration under 3 months, ophthalmopathy in the donors showed moderate-to-severe activity, CAS ≥3 and NOSPECS ≥4. Pregnant or lactating patients and those with other autoimmune diseases or uncontrolled infections were excluded. Amplified TCR beta CDR3 regions were obtained using RNA transcripts as template. HTBI primers were used in a first-round RT-PCR, which preceded a second-round multiplex PCR. Using its own MiXCR run on the multiplex PCR reads, TCRdb lists one record per CDR3 protein. The data contain about 740,000 distinct CDR3 sequences, around 40% of them singletons. This entry is derived from a study of Graves' ophthalmopathy and Graves' hyperthyroidism. The CDR3 runs 13 residues. From germline, CDR1 is LGHDT and CDR2 YNNKEL (reference sequence). J gave up 8 bases and V 4 bases, and 5 bases lay outside the gene matches.

The sample taken for sequencing was peripheral blood. The chain is built from TRBV3-1 and TRBJ1-2, with 9 bases matching TRBD1. This TCR was recovered from an adult man with Graves' ophthalmopathy. CDR3 in DNA: TGTGCCAGCAGCCCGTGGACAGGGGAGGGCTACACCTTC. This codes for CASSPWTGEGYTF.